The 10 T cell receptor beta chains listed next were all sequenced from one sample in a study of T cells in Graves' hyperthyroidism and ophthalmopathy. It was RNA transcripts that yielded the amplified TCR beta CDR3 regions. An initial round of RT-PCR targeting the TCR CDR3 relied on the HTBI primer set. TCRdb re-derived calls from the multiplex PCR reads in MiXCR, one entry per CDR3 protein. This table holds a few hundred thousand distinct CDR3 sequences, around 20% found once. Sequenced: blood. These receptors were taken from a man in his forties with Graves' hyperthyroidism.

This clonotype was detected ten times or more. This chain uses TRBV6-2 or TRBV6-3 with TRBJ2-2; 7 positions match TRBD2. The germline V gene encodes CDR1 MNHEY and CDR2 SVGEGT. The CDR3 is 15 amino acids. J lost 2 bases, V lost 0 bases, and 0 bases had no gene match. CDR3 nucleotides: TGTGCCAGCAGTTACTCAGCGGGAAACACCGGGGAGCTGTTTTTT. Translation: CASSYSAGNTGELFF.

This clonotype came up many times. V and J are TRBV28 and TRBJ2-5; TRBD2 agrees at 7 bases. The CDR3 is 15 amino acids. Germline loops: CDR1 MDHEN, CDR2 SYDVKM. V dropped 3 bases and J dropped 5; count of bases not matched to a gene: 9. The CDR3 DNA reads TGTGCCAGCAGTTTTCCCTCGGGGGGTGGGGAGACCCAGTACTTC. This translates into CASSFPSGGGETQYF.

This clonotype was detected many times. The genes are TRBV5-1 and TRBJ1-2; D not certain. Deletions cut 4 bases from V and 6 bases from J, with 10 bases between. The CDR3 covers 12 residues. From germline, CDR1 is SGHRS and CDR2 YFSETQ. The CDR3 bases are TGCGCCAGCAGCGCGGACTCTGATGGCTACACCTTC. As protein: CASSADSDGYTF.

This clonotype was seen a few times. The chain carries TRBV4-3 and TRBJ1-6; D unresolved. This CDR3 contains 14 residues. Germline values: CDR1 LGHNA, CDR2 YSLEER. Trimming left V 2 bases short and J 9 bases short, with 11 bases between. For the CDR3, the DNA is TGCGCCAGCAGCCAATTATCCCTGGGTTCACCCCTCCACTTT. Translating gives CASSQLSLGSPLHF.

The sample holds many counts of this clonotype. CDR3 in DNA: TGTGCCAGCAGCCGGACTAGCGGTGACAATGAGCAGTTCTTC. Translated, it gives CASSRTSGDNEQFF. The chain links TRBV3-1 to TRBJ2-1; TRBD2 matches 10 bases. CDR3 length: 14 residues. Per the germline V gene, CDR1 is LGHDT and CDR2 is YNNKEL (reference sequence). The V and J ends lost 4 bases and 5 bases, in that order; junction bases with no gene match: 2.

V is TRBV7-9 and J is TRBJ2-1; 7 nucleotides line up with TRBD2. After removal of 5 bases from V and 1 base from J, the junction contained 11 bases not matched to a gene. The CDR3 runs to 17 residues. Germline CDR1 reads SEHNR; CDR2 reads FQNEAQ (reference sequence). CDR3 loop: CASSTPPGGVSYNEQFF. The CDR3, as DNA: TGTGCCAGCAGCACCCCGCCGGGGGGAGTGTCCTACAATGAGCAGTTCTTC. The full variable domain, its missing parts supplied by reference TRBV7-9 and TRBJ2-1, is DTGVSQNPRHKITKRGQNVTFRCDPISEHNRLYWYRQTLGQGPEFLTYFQNEAQLEKSRLLSDRFSAERPKGSFSTLEIQRTEQGDSAMYLCASSTPPGGVSYNEQFFGPGTRLTVL.

The rearrangement links TRBV19 to TRBJ1-5; 7 bases map to TRBD1. The CDR3 loop spans 12 amino acids. J lost 7 bases, V lost 9 bases, and 6 bases had no gene match. CDR1 LNHDA and CDR2 SQIVND come from the germline V gene (reference sequence). The CDR3 loop reads CASRRGGQPQHF. The CDR3 DNA sequence: TGTGCCAGCAGAAGAGGGGGCCAGCCCCAGCATTTT. The full variable domain, rest sourced from reference TRBV19 and TRBJ1-5, is DGGITQSPKYLFRKEGQNVTLSCEQNLNHDAMYWYRQDPGQGLRLIYYSQIVNDFQKGDIAEGYSVSREKKESFPLTVTSAQKNPTAFYLCASRRGGQPQHFGDGTRLSIL.

The rearrangement joins TRBV18 to TRBJ1-6; D is ambiguous. The CDR3 is 14 residues long. V was pared by 0 bases and J by 9 bases, with 9 bases between. Looked up from germline, CDR1 is KGHSH and CDR2 is LQKENI. CDR3 amino acids: CASSPPFSPSPLHF. DNA of the CDR3: TGTGCCAGCTCACCACCCTTCTCTCCTTCACCCCTCCACTTT. The variable domain in full, completed from reference TRBV18 and TRBJ1-6, reads NAGVMQNPRHLVRRRGQEARLRCSPMKGHSHVYWYRQLPEEGLKFMVYLQKENIIDESGMPKERFSAEFPKEGPSILRIQQVVRGDSAAYFCASSPPFSPSPLHFGNGTRLTVT.

This clonotype has at least ten counts. V gene TRBV3-1 combines with J gene TRBJ2-7, with D perhaps being TRBD1 or TRBD2 (5 bases each). The V end was cut by 9 bases, the J end by 5 bases, with 17 bases between. From germline, CDR1 is LGHDT and CDR2 YNNKEL (reference sequence). This CDR3 is built from 13 residues. The chain's CDR3 is CASGGLGENEQYF. The CDR3 DNA is TGTGCCAGTGGGGGATTGGGCGAGAACGAGCAGTACTTC.

This clonotype was detected a few times. The gene calls are TRBV6-5 and TRBJ1-5; no definite D call. CDR3 length equals 17 residues. Germline CDR1 MNHEY, CDR2 SVGAGI. V lost 2 bases to trimming and J lost 2 bases, with 16 bases between them. The CDR3 is CASSYPGTQDGNQPQHF. In nucleotides, the CDR3 is TGTGCCAGCAGTTACCCAGGAACTCAAGATGGCAATCAGCCCCAGCATTTT.